This TCR beta chain was profiled in a study of identical twins. CDR1 SGDLS and CDR2 YYNGEE come from the germline V gene. V lost 3 bases, J lost 4 bases, and 15 bases lay in between. The CDR3 has 15 residues. This clonotype was observed a handful of times. What it binds is unknown. Study-level results: Not following the same donors, the study drew its conclusions from cross-sectional statistical analysis.

TCRdb passed the 5' RACE reads through MiXCR, listing each CDR3 protein once. The sample has hundreds of thousands of distinct CDR3 sequences, roughly 18% seen once. The sample also formed part of further work on T cells expressing NK-cell markers. That study reports: Sorted CD3+CD56+NKG2C+, CD3+CD56+NKG2C- and CD3+CD56-NKG2C+ T cells supplied TCR beta repertoires. Among the eight sequenced donors, seven tested HCMV-seropositive and one tested seronegative. Whether expanded NKG2C+ T cell clones recognized HCMV stayed uncertain.

This rearrangement joins TRBV9 to TRBJ2-3; the D call may be TRBD1 or TRBD2 (6 bases each). The specimen sequenced was PBMCs. This sequence originates from a woman aged 18-30 years in good health. The CDR3 loop is CASSGITGTADTQYF. CDR3 bases: TGTGCCAGCAGCGGGATAACAGGGACTGCAGATACGCAGTATTTT.